This T cell receptor (beta chain) comes out of a study of CD8 T cells in Susac syndrome. This CDR3 has 11 amino acids. The germline V gene has CDR1 SQVTM and CDR2 ANQGSEA. V was clipped by 4 bases and J by 6 bases, with 6 bases between them. Reverse transcription used about 0.45 to 1 ug RNA and random hexamers. TCRdb processed the immunoSEQ multiplex PCR reads anew with MiXCR; each CDR3 protein has one entry. This sample carries 90,000 or so distinct CDR3 sequences, 90% to 95% of them seen once, and the ten largest clones take 0.3% to 0.4%. The chain uses TRBV29-1 and TRBJ2-2; the D is unclear. Sequenced material: CD8+ T cells from PBMCs. This clonotype was sampled from a human donor in good health. CDR3 residues: CSVVGAGELFF. In DNA, the CDR3 is TGCAGCGTTGTCGGAGCCGGGGAGCTGTTTTTT.